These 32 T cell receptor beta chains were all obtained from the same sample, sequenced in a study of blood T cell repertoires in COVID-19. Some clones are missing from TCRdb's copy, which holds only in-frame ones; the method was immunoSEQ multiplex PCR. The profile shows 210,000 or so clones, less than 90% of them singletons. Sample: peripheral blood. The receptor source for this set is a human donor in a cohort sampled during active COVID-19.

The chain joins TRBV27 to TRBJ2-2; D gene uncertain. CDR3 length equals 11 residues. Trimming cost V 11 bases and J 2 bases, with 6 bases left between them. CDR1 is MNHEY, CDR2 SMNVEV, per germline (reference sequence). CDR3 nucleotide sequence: TGTGCCGGCCCTAACACCGGGGAGCTGTTTTTT. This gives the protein CAGPNTGELFF.

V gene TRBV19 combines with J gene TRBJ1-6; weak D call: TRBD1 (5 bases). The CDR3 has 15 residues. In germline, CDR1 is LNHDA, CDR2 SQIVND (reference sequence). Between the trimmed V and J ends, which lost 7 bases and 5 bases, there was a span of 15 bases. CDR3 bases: TGTGCCAGTACCACGGACAACTTAAATAATTCACCCCTCCACTTT. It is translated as CASTTDNLNNSPLHF.

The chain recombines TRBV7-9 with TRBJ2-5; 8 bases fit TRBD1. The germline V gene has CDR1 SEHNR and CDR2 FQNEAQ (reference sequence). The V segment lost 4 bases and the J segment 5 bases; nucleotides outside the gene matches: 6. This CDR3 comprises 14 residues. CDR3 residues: CASSWGQAQETQYF. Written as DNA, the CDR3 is TGTGCCAGCAGCTGGGGACAGGCCCAGGAGACCCAGTACTTC.

This chain's CDR3 is CASSDGGDTEAFF. The CDR3 DNA is TGTGCCAGCTCAGATGGCGGGGACACTGAAGCTTTCTTT. V and J are TRBV18 and TRBJ1-1; D ambiguous. V lost 5 bases and J 3 bases, leaving 10 bases between the germline ends. The CDR3 is 13 residues long. Germline lookup yields CDR1 KGHSH and CDR2 LQKENI.

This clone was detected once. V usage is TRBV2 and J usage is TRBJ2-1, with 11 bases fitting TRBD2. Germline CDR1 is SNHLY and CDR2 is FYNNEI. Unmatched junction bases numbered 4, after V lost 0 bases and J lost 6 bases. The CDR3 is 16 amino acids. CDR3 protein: CASSEARLAGGNEQFF. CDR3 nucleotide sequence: TGTGCCAGCAGTGAAGCGCGGCTAGCGGGGGGCAATGAGCAGTTCTTC.

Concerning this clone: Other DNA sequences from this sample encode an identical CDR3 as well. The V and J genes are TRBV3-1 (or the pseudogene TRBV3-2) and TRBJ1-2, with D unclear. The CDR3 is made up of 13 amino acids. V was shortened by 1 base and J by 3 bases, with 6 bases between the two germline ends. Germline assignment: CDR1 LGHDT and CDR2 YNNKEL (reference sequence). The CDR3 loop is CASSQATDYGYTF. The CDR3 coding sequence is TGTGCCAGCAGCCAAGCCACTGACTATGGCTACACCTTC.

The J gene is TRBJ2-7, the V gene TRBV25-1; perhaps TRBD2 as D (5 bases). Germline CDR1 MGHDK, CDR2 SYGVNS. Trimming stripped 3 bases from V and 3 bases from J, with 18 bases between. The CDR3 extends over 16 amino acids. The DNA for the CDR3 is TGTGCCAGCAGTGATCCTGGACCTCCCGGACTCTACGAGCAGTACTTC. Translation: CASSDPGPPGLYEQYF.

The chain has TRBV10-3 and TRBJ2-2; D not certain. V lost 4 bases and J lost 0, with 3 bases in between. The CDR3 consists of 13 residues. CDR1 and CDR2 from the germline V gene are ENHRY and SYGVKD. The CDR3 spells CAISATNTGELFF. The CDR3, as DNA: TGTGCCATCAGTGCCACGAACACCGGGGAGCTGTTTTTT.

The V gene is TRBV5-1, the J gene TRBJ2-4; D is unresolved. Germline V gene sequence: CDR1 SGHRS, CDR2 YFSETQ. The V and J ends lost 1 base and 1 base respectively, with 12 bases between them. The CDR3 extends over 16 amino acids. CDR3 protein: CASSLRVDGAKNIQYF. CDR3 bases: TGCGCCAGCAGCTTGCGGGTAGATGGGGCCAAAAACATTCAGTACTTC. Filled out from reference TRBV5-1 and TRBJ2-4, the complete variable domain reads KAGVTQTPRYLIKTRGQQVTLSCSPISGHRSVSWYQQTPGQGLQFLFEYFSETQRNKGNFPGRFSGRQFSNSRSEMNVSTLELGDSALYLCASSLRVDGAKNIQYFGAGTRLSVL.

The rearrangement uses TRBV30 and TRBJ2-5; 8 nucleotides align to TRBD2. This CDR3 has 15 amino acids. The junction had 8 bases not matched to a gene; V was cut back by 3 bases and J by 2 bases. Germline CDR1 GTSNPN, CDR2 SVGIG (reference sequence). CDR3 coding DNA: TGTGCCTGGAGCCCTTCCAGCGGGGGACAAGAGACCCAGTACTTC. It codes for CAWSPSSGGQETQYF.

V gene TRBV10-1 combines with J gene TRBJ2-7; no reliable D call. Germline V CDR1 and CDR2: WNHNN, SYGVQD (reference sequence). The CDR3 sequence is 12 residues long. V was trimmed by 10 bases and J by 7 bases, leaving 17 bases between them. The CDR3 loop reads CAIRQAFQEQYV. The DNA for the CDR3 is TGCGCCATCCGTCAGGCTTTTCAAGAGCAGTACGTC.

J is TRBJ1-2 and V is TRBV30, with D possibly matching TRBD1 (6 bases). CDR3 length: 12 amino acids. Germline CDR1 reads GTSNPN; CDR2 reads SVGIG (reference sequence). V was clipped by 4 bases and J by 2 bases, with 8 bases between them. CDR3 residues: CAWTGENYGYTF. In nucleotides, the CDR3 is TGTGCCTGGACAGGGGAAAACTATGGCTACACCTTC.

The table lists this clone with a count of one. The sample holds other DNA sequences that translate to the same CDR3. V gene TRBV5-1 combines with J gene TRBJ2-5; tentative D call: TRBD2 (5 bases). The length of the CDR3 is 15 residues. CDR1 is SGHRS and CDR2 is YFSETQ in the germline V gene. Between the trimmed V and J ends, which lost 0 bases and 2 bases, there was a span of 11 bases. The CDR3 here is CASSLGGSVQETQYF. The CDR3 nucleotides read TGCGCCAGCAGCTTGGGTGGTAGCGTACAAGAGACCCAGTACTTC.

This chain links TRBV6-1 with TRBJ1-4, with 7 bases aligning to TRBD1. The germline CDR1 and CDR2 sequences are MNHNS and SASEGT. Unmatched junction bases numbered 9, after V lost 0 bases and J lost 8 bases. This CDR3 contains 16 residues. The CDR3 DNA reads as TGTGCCAGCAGTGAAGCGCAAGGGGGCTCTGTAGAAAAACTGTTTTTT. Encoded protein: CASSEAQGGSVEKLFF.

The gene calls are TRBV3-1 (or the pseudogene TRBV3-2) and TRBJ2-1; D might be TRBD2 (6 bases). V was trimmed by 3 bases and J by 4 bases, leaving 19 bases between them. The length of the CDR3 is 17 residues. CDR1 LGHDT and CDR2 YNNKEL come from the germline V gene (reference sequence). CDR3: CASSHQYLSGAYNEQFF. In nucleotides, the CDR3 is TGTGCCAGCAGCCACCAATACCTATCGGGAGCATACAATGAGCAGTTCTTC.

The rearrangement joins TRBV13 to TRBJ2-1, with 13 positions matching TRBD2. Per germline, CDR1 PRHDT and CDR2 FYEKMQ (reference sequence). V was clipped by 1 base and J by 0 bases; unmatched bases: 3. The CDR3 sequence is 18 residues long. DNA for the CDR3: TGTGCCAGCAGCTTAGAAGGACTAGCGGGAGTCTCCTACAATGAGCAGTTCTTC. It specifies CASSLEGLAGVSYNEQFF.

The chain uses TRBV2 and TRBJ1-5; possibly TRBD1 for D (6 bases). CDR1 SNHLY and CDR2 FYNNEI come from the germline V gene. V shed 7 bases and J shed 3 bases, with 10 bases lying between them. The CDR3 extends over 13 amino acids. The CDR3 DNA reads TGTGCCAGCACCGGACAGTACAATCAGCCCCAGCATTTT. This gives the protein CASTGQYNQPQHF.

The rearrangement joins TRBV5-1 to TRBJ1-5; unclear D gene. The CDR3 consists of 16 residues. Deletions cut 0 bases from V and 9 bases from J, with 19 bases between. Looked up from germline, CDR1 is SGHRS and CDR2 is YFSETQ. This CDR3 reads CASSLGGSSGGRPQHF. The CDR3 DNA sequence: TGCGCCAGCAGCTTGGGCGGTTCGAGTGGCGGGAGGCCCCAGCATTTT.

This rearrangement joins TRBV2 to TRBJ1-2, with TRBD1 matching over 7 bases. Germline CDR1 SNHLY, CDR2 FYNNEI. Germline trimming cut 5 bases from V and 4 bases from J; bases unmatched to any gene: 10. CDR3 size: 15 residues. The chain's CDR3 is CASSRQPTGFYGYTF. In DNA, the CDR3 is TGTGCCAGCAGTCGACAACCGACAGGGTTCTATGGCTACACCTTC.

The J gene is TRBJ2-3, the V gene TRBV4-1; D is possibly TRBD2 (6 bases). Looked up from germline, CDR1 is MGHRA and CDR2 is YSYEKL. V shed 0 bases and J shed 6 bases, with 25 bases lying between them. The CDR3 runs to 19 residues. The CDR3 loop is CASSQDAELAPSKRDTQYF. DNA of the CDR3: TGCGCCAGCAGCCAAGATGCGGAGCTAGCGCCCTCAAAGAGGGATACGCAGTATTTT.

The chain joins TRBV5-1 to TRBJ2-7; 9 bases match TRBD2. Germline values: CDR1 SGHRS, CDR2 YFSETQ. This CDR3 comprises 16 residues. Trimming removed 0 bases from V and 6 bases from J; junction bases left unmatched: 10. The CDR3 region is CASSLAVAGDPGEQYF. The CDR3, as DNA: TGCGCCAGCAGCTTGGCAGTAGCGGGAGACCCGGGCGAGCAGTACTTC.

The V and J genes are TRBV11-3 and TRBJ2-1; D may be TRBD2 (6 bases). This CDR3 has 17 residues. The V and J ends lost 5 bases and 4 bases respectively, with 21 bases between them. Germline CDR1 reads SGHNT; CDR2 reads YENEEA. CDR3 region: CASSLRGSGDGYNEQFF. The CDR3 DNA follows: TGTGCCAGCAGCCTACGGGGTAGCGGAGACGGTTACAATGAGCAGTTCTTC.

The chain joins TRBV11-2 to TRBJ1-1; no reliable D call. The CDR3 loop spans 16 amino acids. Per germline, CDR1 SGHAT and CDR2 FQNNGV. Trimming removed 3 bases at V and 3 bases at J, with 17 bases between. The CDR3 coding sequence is TGTGCCAGCAGCTTTTTGGGTCCCAGACTGGACACTGAAGCTTTCTTT. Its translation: CASSFLGPRLDTEAFF.

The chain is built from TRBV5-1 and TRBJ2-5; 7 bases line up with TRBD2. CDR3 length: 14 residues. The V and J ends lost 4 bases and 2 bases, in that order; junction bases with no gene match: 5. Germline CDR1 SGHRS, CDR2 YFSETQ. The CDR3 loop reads CASSLGTTQETQYF. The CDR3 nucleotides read TGCGCCAGCAGCCTAGGGACTACTCAAGAGACCCAGTACTTC.

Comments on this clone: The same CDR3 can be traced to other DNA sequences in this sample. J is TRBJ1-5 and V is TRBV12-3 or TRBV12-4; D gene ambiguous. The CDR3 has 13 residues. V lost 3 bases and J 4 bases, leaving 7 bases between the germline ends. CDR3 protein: CASSFEGNQPQHF. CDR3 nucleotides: TGTGCCAGCAGTTTTGAGGGTAATCAGCCCCAGCATTTT.

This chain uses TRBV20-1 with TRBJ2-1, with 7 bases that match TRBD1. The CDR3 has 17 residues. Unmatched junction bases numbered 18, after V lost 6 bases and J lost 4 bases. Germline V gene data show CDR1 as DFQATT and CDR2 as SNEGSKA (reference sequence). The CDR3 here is CSASSEGADYIYNEQFF. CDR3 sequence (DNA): TGCAGTGCCAGTTCTGAGGGGGCAGACTATATTTACAATGAGCAGTTCTTC.

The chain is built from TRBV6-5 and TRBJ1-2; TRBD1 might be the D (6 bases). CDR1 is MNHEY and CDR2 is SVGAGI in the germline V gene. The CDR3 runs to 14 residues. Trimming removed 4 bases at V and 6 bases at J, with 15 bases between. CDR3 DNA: TGTGCCAGCAGTTCCTTCACACAGGGTCATGGCTACACCTTC. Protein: CASSSFTQGHGYTF.

The CDR3 spells CASSSHEEAFF. CDR3 bases: TGTGCCAGCAGTTCCCATGAGGAAGCTTTCTTT. The V and J genes are TRBV2 and TRBJ1-1; D remains ambiguous. Germline CDR1 SNHLY, CDR2 FYNNEI. V was pared by 5 bases and J by 8 bases, with 9 bases between. This CDR3 has 11 amino acids. Using reference TRBV2 and TRBJ1-1 for the parts outside the CDR3, the full variable domain is EPEVTQTPSHQVTQMGQEVILRCVPISNHLYFYWYRQILGQKVEFLVSFYNNEISEKSEIFDDQFSVERPDGSNFTLKIRSTKLEDSAMYFCASSSHEEAFFGQGTRLTVV.

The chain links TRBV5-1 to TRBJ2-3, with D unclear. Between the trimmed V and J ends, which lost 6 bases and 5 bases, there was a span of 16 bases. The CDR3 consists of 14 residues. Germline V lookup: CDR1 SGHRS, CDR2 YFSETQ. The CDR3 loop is CASTPSDLKDTQYF. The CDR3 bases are TGCGCCAGCACCCCTTCCGACTTGAAAGATACGCAGTATTTT.

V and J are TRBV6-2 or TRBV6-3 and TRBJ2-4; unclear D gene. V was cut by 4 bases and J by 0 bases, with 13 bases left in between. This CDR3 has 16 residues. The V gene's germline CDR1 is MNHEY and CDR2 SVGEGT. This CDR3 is CASSFRRLIAKNIQYF. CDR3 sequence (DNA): TGTGCCAGCAGTTTCCGCAGACTCATAGCCAAAAACATTCAGTACTTC.

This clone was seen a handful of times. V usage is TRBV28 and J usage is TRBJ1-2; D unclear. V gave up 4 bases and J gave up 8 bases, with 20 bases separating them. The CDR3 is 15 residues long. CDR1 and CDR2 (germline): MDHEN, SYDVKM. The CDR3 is CASSSTRERARGYTF. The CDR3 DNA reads TGTGCCAGCAGTTCCACGAGGGAGAGGGCAAGAGGCTACACCTTC.

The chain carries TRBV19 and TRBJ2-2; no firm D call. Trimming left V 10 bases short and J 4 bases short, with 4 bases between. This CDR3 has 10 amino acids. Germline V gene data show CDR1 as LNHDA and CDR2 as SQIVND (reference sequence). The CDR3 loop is CATLTGELFF. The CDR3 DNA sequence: TGTGCCACTCTCACCGGGGAGCTGTTTTTT.